Sequencing of this T cell receptor (beta chain) was carried out in a study of control samples from healthy donors and cancer patients. The CDR3 loop spans 14 amino acids. Germline assignment: CDR1 SEHNR and CDR2 FQNEAQ (reference sequence). With 5 bases removed from V and 5 bases from J, the gap between germline ends came to 12 bases. This table comes from immunoSEQ multiplex PCR, and its TCRdb copy is limited to in-frame clones, with some not included. The table has about 150,000 clones, 93% seen once. V gene TRBV7-9 combines with J gene TRBJ1-4; weak D call: TRBD1 (6 bases). The sequencing input was blood. The sequence derives from a man aged 45-65 years in good health. CDR3 loop: CASSTGPRNEKLFF. For the CDR3, the DNA is TGTGCCAGCAGCACAGGGCCCCGGAATGAAAAACTGTTTTTT.